This T cell receptor beta chain was documented in a study of T cell responses to AZD1222 COVID-19 vaccine. Study-level points and caveats: After the peak T cell response, and only then, were repertoires sampled. Among vaccine-associated CD4 TCRs, coverage spanned spike, with dominance at 160-218 and 743-854.

Data came from immunoSEQ multiplex PCR; TCRdb stores just in-frame clones and leaves some out. The table has 140,000 to 150,000 clones, about 90% seen once. CDR3 length: 17 residues. Germline V gives CDR1 LNHDA, CDR2 SQIVND (reference sequence). Unmatched junction bases numbered 13, after V lost 3 bases and J lost 5 bases. A word on this clone: Its antigen remains unknown.

Sequencing used peripheral blood, obtained 28 days after the second AZD1222 dose. The chain has TRBV19 and TRBJ2-3; 8 bases align to TRBD2. The sequence came from an adult who received the AZD1222 COVID-19 vaccine. The CDR3 DNA reads as TGTGCCAGTAGTATTTCGTCCAGCGGGGGTCGGGGAGATACGCAGTATTTT. Protein sequence: CASSISSSGGRGDTQYF.